This T cell receptor beta chain is drawn from a study of blood T cells in healthy people across ages. Combining a sample-barcoded 5' primer with a J-beta primer mix, a second PCR ran for 7 to 11 cycles. TCRdb itself ran the 5' RACE reads through MiXCR, one entry per CDR3 protein. This table has some 780,000 distinct CDR3 sequences, just over 55% appearing once. The CDR3 totals 17 residues. The V and J ends lost 0 bases and 7 bases, in that order; junction bases with no gene match: 13. The germline V gene encodes CDR1 SGHTA and CDR2 FQGNSA. The chain employs TRBV7-2 and TRBJ2-7, with 9 bases lining up with TRBD2. Sequenced: blood. The source is a middle-aged man in good health. CDR3 nucleotides: TGTGCCAGCAGCTTAGCCAGGATAGCGGGAGTGGGGAATGAGCAGTACTTC. Translating it yields CASSLARIAGVGNEQYF.